The present entry profiles one T cell receptor beta chain with its context. A junction boundary mismatches the germline segment, possibly from a read error. This sample was included in a study of cytomegalovirus exposure and HLA in healthy donors. 60 Vbeta and 13 Jbeta primers were used in PCR. Some clones are missing from TCRdb's copy, which holds only in-frame ones; the method was immunoSEQ multiplex PCR. This table holds 150,000 to 200,000 clones, 75% found once. Whereas donors were nominally healthy upon sampling, unrecorded immune exposures were probable. Germline-derived CDR1 and CDR2 are SEHNR and FQNEAQ (reference sequence). The CDR3 runs to 15 residues.

The TCR comes from a woman aged 40 to 49 in good health and CMV-seropositive. The sample comprised PBMCs. This chain joins TRBV7-9 and TRBJ2-5; a weak D match, TRBD2 (6 bases). In DNA, the CDR3 is TGTTCCAGCAGCGCTCGGGTGTTGGGGGGAGAGACCCAGTACTTC. Protein product: CSSSARVLGGETQYF.